Sequencing of this TCR beta chain was carried out in a study of vaccination and CD4 T cells after COVID-19. Study results and limitations: Spike mono-reactivity was found in 304 of the 307 vaccine-specific clones identified in convalescent patients. The appearance of a median about 90% of reactive clones in convalescent patients occurred only post-vaccination.

The CDR3 is made up of 17 amino acids. V lost 5 bases and J lost 6; bases outside the gene matches: 12. From germline, CDR1 is SGHVS and CDR2 FNYEAQ. With respect to this clonotype: The antigen is unknown.

Oncomine TCR Beta short-read sequencing was applied to DNA from cultured CD4+ T cells. TCRdb re-called the PCR reads with MiXCR, one entry per CDR3 protein. Of 13,000 to 15,000 distinct CDR3 sequences in the sample, around 48% were seen once. The treatment denotes: 10-day PBMC culture with coronavirus spike peptide pools or control peptides (ViraFEST assay). With 10 ug/ml peptide pools and about 9.6 IU/ml IL-2, PBMCs were cultured at about 1.9 million per well. Upon completion of approximately 9 days of culture, CD4+ T cells were isolated via negative selection. This clonotype originated in a human donor who had recovered from COVID-19. The specimen sequenced was CD4+ T cells from blood, cultured in vitro. The rearrangement uses TRBV7-6 and TRBJ2-2, with 10 bases aligning to TRBD2. CDR3 sequence: CASSRLAGLNGAGELFF. CDR3 nucleotide sequence: TGTGCCAGCAGCCGACTAGCGGGTCTCAACGGGGCCGGGGAGCTGTTTTTT.